A single sample is the source of the 25 T cell receptor beta chains below, sequenced in a study of cytomegalovirus exposure and HLA in healthy donors. PCR was performed using 60 Vbeta and 13 Jbeta primers. TCRdb's table, derived via immunoSEQ multiplex PCR, lists solely in-frame clones and lacks some. The sample includes around 200,000 clones, around 80% seen only once; the top ten take about 6%. Material for sequencing was PBMCs. These receptors originate from a man aged 40-49 years in good health and CMV-seropositive.

The chain carries TRBV6-1 and TRBJ2-1; no definite D call. Trimming removed 0 bases at V and 12 bases at J, with 24 bases between. The CDR3 spans 17 residues. Germline assignment: CDR1 MNHNS and CDR2 SASEGT. The CDR3 region has the DNA TGTGCCAGCAGTGAAGCGAGTTTTAGACGGTTGTCGACTGGGCAGTTCTTC. This codes for CASSEASFRRLSTGQFF.

The chain has TRBV7-3 and TRBJ2-2, with TRBD2 matching over 8 bases. This CDR3 is built from 15 residues. The V and J ends lost 2 bases and 7 bases, in that order; junction bases with no gene match: 6. CDR1 and CDR2 (germline): SGHTA, FQGTGA. The CDR3, as DNA: TGTGCCAGCAGCTTACAAAGCGGGAGCCTCGGGGAGCTGTTTTTT. It yields the protein CASSLQSGSLGELFF. Variable domain in full (rest from reference TRBV7-3 and TRBJ2-2): GAGVSQTPSNKVTEKGKYVELRCDPISGHTALYWYRQSLGQGPEFLIYFQGTGAADDSGLPNDRFFAVRPEGSVSTLKIQRTERGDSAVYLCASSLQSGSLGELFFGEGSRLTVL.

The chain joins TRBV11-3 to TRBJ1-5; 8 nucleotides agree with TRBD1. The CDR3 totals 14 residues. From germline, CDR1 is SGHNT and CDR2 YENEEA. After removal of 5 bases from V and 1 base from J, the junction contained 1 base not matched to a gene. The CDR3 is CASSRTGSNQPQHF. CDR3 DNA: TGTGCCAGCAGCAGGACAGGGAGCAATCAGCCCCAGCATTTT. Combining the CDR3 with reference TRBV11-3 and TRBJ1-5 gives the whole variable domain EAGVVQSPRYKIIEKKQPVAFWCNPISGHNTLYWYLQNLGQGPELLIRYENEEAVDDSQLPKDRFSAERLKGVDSTLKIQPAELGDSAVYLCASSRTGSNQPQHFGDGTRLSIL.

This chain connects TRBV19 to TRBJ1-5; perhaps TRBD1 as D (5 bases). V lost 10 bases, J lost 5 bases, and 15 bases lay in between. Per germline, CDR1 LNHDA and CDR2 SQIVND (reference sequence). This CDR3 has 13 residues. CDR3 coding DNA: TGTGCCACAGAAGACAGTGACGATCAGCCCCAGCATTTT. Translating it yields CATEDSDDQPQHF.

The J gene is TRBJ1-5, the V gene TRBV4-1, with 7 nucleotides matching TRBD1. The CDR3 extends over 14 amino acids. The germline V gene has CDR1 MGHRA and CDR2 YSYEKL. The V segment lost 4 bases and the J segment 3 bases; nucleotides outside the gene matches: 3. CDR3 sequence (DNA): TGCGCCAGCAGCCTAGGACAGGCCAATCAGCCCCAGCATTTT. It yields the protein CASSLGQANQPQHF.

The rearrangement links TRBV4-1 to TRBJ1-2; the D gene is possibly TRBD1 (5 bases). Germline CDR1 MGHRA, CDR2 YSYEKL. V was cut by 5 bases and J by 8 bases, with 21 bases left in between. This CDR3 has 15 amino acids. CDR3 coding DNA: TGCGCCAGCAGCACCTCCTCTTCAGGGCCGAGGGGCTACACCTTC. This gives the protein CASSTSSSGPRGYTF.

V usage is TRBV7-8 and J usage is TRBJ2-5; 9 bases agree with TRBD2. Germline V gene lookup returns CDR1 SGHVS and CDR2 FQNEAQ. The CDR3 is 18 amino acids. With V trimmed by 5 bases and J by 0 bases, 13 bases remained unmatched. The CDR3 DNA is TGTGCCAGCAGCCAAGTGGCTAGCGGGAACCAGTACCAAGAGACCCAGTACTTC. Protein sequence: CASSQVASGNQYQETQYF.

V is TRBV2 and J is TRBJ2-1; D remains unclear. V lost 3 bases and J 4 bases, leaving 7 bases between the germline ends. The CDR3 covers 13 residues. CDR1 is SNHLY, CDR2 FYNNEI, per germline. The CDR3 sequence: CASSDLSYNEQFF. The DNA for the CDR3 is TGTGCCAGCAGTGATTTATCGTACAATGAGCAGTTCTTC.

The chain employs TRBV7-9 and TRBJ2-1; 12 positions agree with TRBD2. CDR3 size: 16 residues. Germline V gene data show CDR1 as SEHNR and CDR2 as FQNEAQ (reference sequence). The V and J ends lost 5 bases and 4 bases, in that order; junction bases with no gene match: 6. The chain's CDR3 is CASSALLAGGYNEQFF. The CDR3 region has the DNA TGTGCCAGCAGCGCCCTTCTAGCGGGAGGGTACAATGAGCAGTTCTTC.

V usage is TRBV25-1 and J usage is TRBJ2-7; D not resolved. Germline assignment: CDR1 MGHDK and CDR2 SYGVNS. Trimming removed 3 bases at V and 4 bases at J, with 10 bases between. There are 13 residues in the CDR3. The CDR3 bases are TGTGCCAGCAGTGAGTCCGGTGAGTACGAGCAGTACTTC. Protein product: CASSESGEYEQYF.

The chain carries TRBV5-1 and TRBJ1-5; D possibly corresponds to TRBD1 (5 bases). Germline values: CDR1 SGHRS, CDR2 YFSETQ. V was pared by 4 bases and J by 5 bases, with 10 bases between. This CDR3 has 13 amino acids. The CDR3 nucleotides read TGCGCCAGCAGCGCCTCGGGGGATCAGCCCCAGCATTTT. The encoded protein is CASSASGDQPQHF.

The genes are TRBV4-1 and TRBJ1-5; no definite D call. Germline CDR1 is MGHRA and CDR2 is YSYEKL. The length of the CDR3 is 13 residues. Trimming took off 1 base at V and 6 bases at J, with 7 bases between the two ends. CDR3 coding DNA: TGCGCCAGCAGCCAAGGATTCAGTCAGCCCCAGCATTTT. This encodes CASSQGFSQPQHF.

The CDR3 region has the DNA TGTGCCATCAGTGAGTCGGGACAGGATAGCAATCAGCCCCAGCATTTT. Residues: CAISESGQDSNQPQHF. The V call is TRBV10-3, the J call TRBJ1-5; 8 nucleotides agree with TRBD1. V lost 0 bases, J lost 0 bases, and 1 base stayed unmatched. This CDR3 contains 16 residues. Germline lookup yields CDR1 ENHRY and CDR2 SYGVKD.

This clone appeared a few times. The chain couples TRBV7-3 to TRBJ1-5; D gene uncertain. Germline assignment: CDR1 SGHTA and CDR2 FQGTGA. The CDR3 is 12 amino acids. The ends were cut back, 4 bases at V and 6 bases at J, with 7 bases in the middle. CDR3 amino acids: CASSSFCQPQHF. The CDR3 nucleotides read TGTGCCAGCAGCTCCTTCTGTCAGCCCCAGCATTTT. The full variable domain, in which reference TRBV7-3 and TRBJ1-5 provide the parts outside the CDR3, is GAGVSQTPSNKVTEKGKYVELRCDPISGHTALYWYRQSLGQGPEFLIYFQGTGAADDSGLPNDRFFAVRPEGSVSTLKIQRTERGDSAVYLCASSSFCQPQHFGDGTRLSIL.

This rearrangement joins TRBV5-8 to TRBJ2-7; 8 bases align to TRBD2. The CDR3 contains 15 residues. Germline V CDR1 and CDR2: SGHTS, YDEGEE. V lost 0 bases to trimming and J lost 7 bases; unmatched junction nucleotides: 9. The CDR3 bases are TGTGCCAGCAGCTTGGGGACAGCGGGGGCTCATGAGCAGTACGTC. It translates to CASSLGTAGAHEQYV.

The J gene is TRBJ2-6, the V gene TRBV13, with no clear D. Germline CDR1 is PRHDT and CDR2 is FYEKMQ (reference sequence). V gave up 0 bases and J gave up 0 bases, with 6 bases separating them. The CDR3 spans 16 residues. The CDR3 sequence is CASSLGADSGANVLTF. The CDR3 nucleotides read TGTGCCAGCAGCTTAGGAGCCGACTCTGGGGCCAACGTCCTGACTTTC.

The rearrangement links TRBV7-9 to TRBJ2-5; 8 positions agree with TRBD1. The CDR3 is made up of 13 amino acids. In germline, CDR1 is SEHNR, CDR2 FQNEAQ (reference sequence). With V trimmed by 3 bases and J by 3 bases, 0 bases remained unmatched. The CDR3: CASSLDREETQYF. CDR3 sequence (DNA): TGTGCCAGCAGCTTGGACAGGGAAGAGACCCAGTACTTC.

As to this clone: The same CDR3 arises from other DNA sequences in this sample as well. V is TRBV5-1 and J is TRBJ1-1, with D perhaps matching TRBD1 (5 bases). This CDR3 is built from 14 residues. Germline loops: CDR1 SGHRS, CDR2 YFSETQ. Trimming pared 0 bases from V and 1 base from J, leaving 7 bases between. As DNA, the CDR3 is TGCGCCAGCAGCTTGGAAGGGGCGAACACTGAAGCTTTCTTT. As protein: CASSLEGANTEAFF.

The chain combines TRBV4-3 with TRBJ2-7, with 7 bases identical to TRBD2. The germline CDR1 and CDR2 sequences are LGHNA and YSLEER. V shed 1 base, J shed 6 bases, and the junction held 12 bases outside the gene matches. This CDR3 is built from 16 residues. CDR3 in DNA: TGCGCCAGCAGCCAAGCGGGCGGGAGTCCTTTAAGCGAGCAGTACGTC. Its protein product is CASSQAGGSPLSEQYV.

This chain connects TRBV5-1 to TRBJ1-1, with 7 bases aligning to TRBD1. V was pared by 4 bases and J by 0 bases, with 6 bases of the junction left unmatched. Per germline, CDR1 SGHRS and CDR2 YFSETQ. The CDR3 has 15 amino acids. The CDR3 protein is CASSPWDSVNTEAFF. The CDR3 DNA follows: TGCGCCAGCAGCCCGTGGGACAGTGTGAACACTGAAGCTTTCTTT.

The genes are TRBV4-2 and TRBJ2-7; 11 positions agree with TRBD2. CDR1 LGHNA and CDR2 YNFKEQ come from the germline V gene. The CDR3 runs 15 residues. The V and J ends lost 1 base and 1 base, in that order; junction bases with no gene match: 0. The chain's CDR3 is CASSQGLAGSYEQYF. CDR3 DNA: TGTGCCAGCAGCCAAGGACTAGCGGGATCCTACGAGCAGTACTTC.

The genes are TRBV5-1 and TRBJ2-5; 12 nucleotides line up with TRBD2. The CDR3 is made up of 15 amino acids. Per germline, CDR1 SGHRS and CDR2 YFSETQ. V gave up 4 bases and J gave up 2 bases; unmatched junction bases: 3. CDR3 sequence reads: CASSRTSGTQETQYF. Here the CDR3 DNA reads TGCGCCAGCAGCCGGACTAGCGGGACTCAAGAGACCCAGTACTTC.

With respect to this clone: Germline and junction disagree at one end, which may indicate a read error. The chain combines TRBV7-7 with TRBJ2-2; 7 nucleotides agree with TRBD1. CDR1 is SSHAT, CDR2 FNYEAQ, per germline (reference sequence). The CDR3 runs 14 residues. CDR3 DNA: TGTGCTAGCAGGCCCCAGGGGGAAGCCGGGGAGCTGTTTTTT. Encoded protein: CASRPQGEAGELFF.

As for this clone: The same CDR3 also results from other DNA sequences found in this sample. The V call is TRBV25-1, the J call TRBJ2-3; D is ambiguous. V lost 0 bases and J lost 2, with 6 bases in between. Germline loops: CDR1 MGHDK, CDR2 SYGVNS. The CDR3 consists of 14 residues. The CDR3 DNA is TGTGCCAGCAGTGAATACTCTCTCACAGATACGCAGTATTTT. Translation: CASSEYSLTDTQYF.

This chain connects TRBV6-1 to TRBJ1-1, with 7 bases fitting TRBD1. The CDR3 covers 13 residues. Trimming removed 5 bases from V and 4 bases from J; junction bases left unmatched: 4. The germline V gene has CDR1 MNHNS and CDR2 SASEGT. DNA of the CDR3: TGTGCCAGCAGTCATCCAGGGGGCACTGAAGCTTTCTTT. Translation gives CASSHPGGTEAFF.